This T cell receptor beta chain was obtained from a study of T cell responses to AZD1222 COVID-19 vaccine. CDR3 length: 20 residues. Germline CDR1 SGHRS, CDR2 YFSETQ. V was pared by 4 bases and J by 6 bases, with 34 bases between. Sequencing was performed with immunoSEQ multiplex PCR; in TCRdb, only in-frame clones are kept and a portion is missing. The profile shows about 130,000 clones, around 90% of them singletons. The chain combines TRBV5-1 with TRBJ1-2; possibly TRBD1 for D (6 bases). Sequenced material: peripheral blood, taken on day 0 of AZD1222 vaccination. The origin of this receptor is an adult in good health. CDR3 amino acids: CASSLWISDRQVDDQDGYTF. The CDR3 DNA sequence: TGCGCCAGCAGCCTTTGGATATCCGACCGACAGGTAGACGACCAGGATGGCTACACCTTC.